Listed below are T cell receptor beta chains from one sample, sequenced in a study of OX40 agonist ivuxolimab in advanced cancers. Sequencing was performed with immunoSEQ multiplex PCR; in TCRdb, only in-frame clones are kept and a portion is missing. The sample holds under 20,000 clones; around 78% are singletons and the top ten take roughly 14%. The specimen was CD4+ or CD8+ T cells sorted from blood, collected in a trial of the OX40 agonist ivuxolimab. The receptors stem from an adult with an advanced solid tumor such as melanoma, head and neck, liver or kidney cancer. Each CDR3 is given with its conserved first and last residue. A D gene is named only where the DNA matches it firmly. Clone size appears in some rows only: once, few, many, or a class for an expanded clone.

v_gene: TRBV10-3
j_gene: TRBJ1-6
abundance: NA
d_gene: TRBD1
CDR3aa: CAISETGGDSYNSPLHF
CDR3nt: TGTGCCATCAGTGAGACAGGGGGCGACTCCTATAATTCACCCCTCCACTTT

v_gene: TRBV5-1
j_gene: TRBJ1-2
abundance: medium-sized
d_gene: TRBD1
CDR3aa: CASTGHSGTGPGYTF
CDR3nt: TGCGCCAGCACCGGCCACTCCGGGACAGGCCCTGGCTACACCTTC

v_gene: TRBV30
j_gene: TRBJ1-5
abundance: few
d_gene: NA
CDR3aa: CAWSSLGGNQPQHF
CDR3nt: TGTGCCTGGAGCAGTCTCGGGGGCAATCAGCCCCAGCATTTT

v_gene: TRBV6-5
j_gene: TRBJ2-3
abundance: few
d_gene: NA
CDR3aa: CASSYNGLDTQYF
CDR3nt: TGTGCCAGCAGTTACAACGGACTAGATACGCAGTATTTT

v_gene: TRBV30
j_gene: TRBJ1-2
abundance: NA
d_gene: NA
CDR3aa: CAWKSDSSNYGYTF
CDR3nt: TGTGCCTGGAAGTCGGACAGTTCTAACTATGGCTACACCTTC

v_gene: TRBV6-1
j_gene: TRBJ2-1
abundance: NA
d_gene: NA
CDR3aa: CASSGREDIKGSYNEQFF
CDR3nt: TGTGCCAGCAGTGGCCGAGAGGATATCAAGGGCTCCTACAATGAGCAGTTCTTC

v_gene: TRBV9
j_gene: TRBJ1-3
abundance: NA
d_gene: TRBD1
CDR3aa: CASSPSRQGGNTIYF
CDR3nt: TGTGCCAGCAGCCCCTCCAGACAGGGAGGGAACACCATATATTTT

v_gene: TRBV7-9
j_gene: TRBJ2-4
abundance: NA
d_gene: NA
CDR3aa: CASSPAGENIQYF
CDR3nt: TGTGCCAGCAGCCCCGCTGGCGAAAACATTCAGTACTTC

v_gene: TRBV6-5
j_gene: TRBJ1-2
abundance: NA
d_gene: NA
CDR3aa: CASSAQDPGNYGYTF
CDR3nt: TGTGCCAGCAGTGCCCAAGACCCAGGGAACTATGGCTACACCTTC

v_gene: TRBV29-1
j_gene: TRBJ1-1
abundance: NA
d_gene: NA
CDR3aa: CSVDRQTNQAFF
CDR3nt: TGCAGCGTTGACAGGCAGACCAACCAAGCTTTCTTT

v_gene: TRBV4-1
j_gene: TRBJ2-5
abundance: NA
d_gene: NA
CDR3aa: CASSQGESSKETQYF
CDR3nt: TGCGCCAGCAGCCAGGGGGAGAGTAGCAAGGAGACCCAGTACTTC

v_gene: TRBV7-2
j_gene: TRBJ2-7
abundance: NA
d_gene: TRBD2
CDR3aa: CASSYHYPSGLHGEQYF
CDR3nt: TGTGCCAGCAGTTACCACTACCCTAGCGGGCTGCATGGCGAGCAGTACTTC